Each of the 28 T cell receptor beta chains below was sequenced from the same sample in a study of OX40 agonist ivuxolimab in advanced cancers. TCRdb keeps only in-frame clones here, not all; method: immunoSEQ multiplex PCR. The sample shows some 120,000 clones, around 90% of them seen only once. The sample in question was CD4+ or CD8+ T cells sorted from blood, obtained in a trial of the OX40 agonist ivuxolimab. The receptors stem from an adult with an advanced solid tumor such as melanoma, head and neck, liver or kidney cancer.

The chain carries TRBV4-3 and TRBJ1-2; TRBD1 aligns across 9 bases. The length of the CDR3 is 18 residues. Germline-derived CDR1 and CDR2 are LGHNA and YSLEER. With V trimmed by 2 bases and J by 8 bases, 18 bases remained unmatched. For the CDR3, the DNA is TGCGCCAGCAGCCAAAGCGGACCCCGGGACAGGGTTTTTGGCGGCTACACCTTC. Its protein is CASSQSGPRDRVFGGYTF.

V and J are TRBV6-5 and TRBJ1-1; D possibly corresponds to TRBD1 (6 bases). CDR1 MNHEY and CDR2 SVGAGI come from the germline V gene. The CDR3 is 14 amino acids. Trimming removed 2 bases from V and 6 bases from J, with 13 bases in between. This chain's CDR3 is CASSYSTGQAEAFF. The CDR3 region has the DNA TGTGCCAGCAGTTACAGTACAGGGCAGGCTGAAGCTTTCTTT.

The rearrangement uses TRBV5-1 and TRBJ2-7; 9 nucleotides align to TRBD1. V shed 5 bases, J shed 5 bases, and the junction held 5 bases outside the gene matches. Germline CDR1 and CDR2: SGHRS and YFSETQ. There are 13 residues in the CDR3. The CDR3 DNA sequence: TGCGCCAGCAGTCCGGGACAGGGCCACGAGCAGTACTTC. Its translation is CASSPGQGHEQYF.

The rearrangement uses TRBV7-6 and TRBJ2-2; D gene uncertain. The V and J ends lost 4 bases and 1 base respectively, with 7 bases between them. CDR3 size: 14 residues. Germline V CDR1 and CDR2: SGHVS, FNYEAQ. CDR3 sequence (DNA): TGTGCCAGCAGCTCTCTAGGGAACACCGGGGAGCTGTTTTTT. This codes for CASSSLGNTGELFF.

This clone occurred a few times. The rearrangement uses TRBV5-1 and TRBJ1-1; D gene uncertain. The CDR3 covers 13 residues. Germline-derived CDR1 and CDR2 are SGHRS and YFSETQ. Trimming took 0 bases from V and 2 from J, leaving 5 bases between them. The CDR3 here is CASSLVRNTEAFF. The CDR3 DNA is TGCGCCAGCAGCTTGGTACGTAACACTGAAGCTTTCTTT.

The V and J genes are TRBV7-9 and TRBJ1-3; no clear D. CDR1 and CDR2 from the germline V gene are SEHNR and FQNEAQ (reference sequence). Trimming pared 6 bases from V and 5 bases from J, leaving 8 bases between. CDR3 length: 12 amino acids. This CDR3 is CASSLKRNTIYF. CDR3 coding DNA: TGTGCCAGCAGTTTGAAAAGAAACACCATATATTTT.

The CDR3, as DNA: TGTGCCAGTAGTATGACCAGGGGACCAACCTACAATGAGCAGTTCTTC. It encodes CASSMTRGPTYNEQFF. This chain connects TRBV19 to TRBJ2-1; weak D call: TRBD1 (6 bases). The CDR3 length is 16 residues. The V end was cut by 3 bases, the J end by 2 bases, with 14 bases between. The germline V gene has CDR1 LNHDA and CDR2 SQIVND (reference sequence).

J is TRBJ1-2 and V is TRBV5-8, with 7 nucleotides matching TRBD1. Trimming removed 3 bases from V and 5 bases from J; junction bases left unmatched: 1. CDR1 and CDR2 (germline): SGHTS, YDEGEE. This CDR3 has 12 amino acids. This CDR3 is CASSSQGYGYTF. CDR3 sequence (DNA): TGTGCCAGCAGCTCACAGGGGTATGGCTACACCTTC.

The genes are TRBV6-5 and TRBJ2-7; 7 bases align to TRBD1. Germline-derived CDR1 and CDR2 are MNHEY and SVGAGI. This CDR3 comprises 13 residues. The junction had 7 bases not matched to a gene; V was cut back by 5 bases and J by 6 bases. The CDR3, as DNA: TGTGCCAGCAGTGGGGGACAGTTCACCGAGCAGTACTTC. Amino acids: CASSGGQFTEQYF.

This chain joins TRBV5-1 and TRBJ1-4; the match to TRBD1 covers 7 bases. This CDR3 spans 14 amino acids. Germline V gene lookup returns CDR1 SGHRS and CDR2 YFSETQ. With 1 base clipped from V and 4 bases from J, the junction kept 1 base outside the gene matches. The CDR3 reads CASSLTGVNEKLFF. CDR3 in DNA: TGCGCCAGCAGCTTGACAGGGGTTAATGAAAAACTGTTTTTT.

This chain joins TRBV7-9 and TRBJ1-4; 7 nucleotides line up with TRBD1. This CDR3 is 14 amino acids long. Trimming took 5 bases from V and 7 from J; bases not matched to a gene: 7. Germline V CDR1 and CDR2: SEHNR, FQNEAQ (reference sequence). As DNA, the CDR3 is TGTGCCAGCAGCCCCAGACAGGGTAGTGAAAAACTGTTTTTT. It yields the protein CASSPRQGSEKLFF.

The chain joins TRBV5-8 to TRBJ2-7; D unclear. CDR1 and CDR2 from the germline V gene are SGHTS and YDEGEE. The CDR3 covers 12 residues. V shed 2 bases and J shed 4 bases, with 7 bases lying between them. CDR3 bases: TGTGCCAGCAGCTTTCAGTGGTACGAGCAGTACTTC. Amino acids: CASSFQWYEQYF.

V and J are TRBV9 and TRBJ1-1, with 8 bases that match TRBD1. V lost 0 bases, J lost 7 bases, and 5 bases stayed unmatched. The germline gives CDR1 SGDLS, CDR2 YYNGEE. The CDR3 runs to 14 residues. The DNA of the CDR3 is TGTGCCAGCAGCGTAGCTGGGACAGGCCGTGAAGCTTTCTTT. Translation gives CASSVAGTGREAFF.

This clone came up once. The chain couples TRBV10-1 to TRBJ2-2; TRBD1 might be the D (5 bases). The V end lost 1 base, the J end lost 6 bases, and 12 bases lay between the germline ends. Germline V CDR1 and CDR2: WNHNN, SYGVQD (reference sequence). This CDR3 is 15 amino acids long. DNA for the CDR3: TGCGCCAGCAGTGAGTGGGGCCGACCCGCCGGGGAGCTGTTTTTT. It encodes CASSEWGRPAGELFF.

The chain carries TRBV9 and TRBJ1-5; maybe TRBD1 (6 bases). Trimming took 7 bases from V and 3 from J, leaving 11 bases between them. Germline V gene lookup returns CDR1 SGDLS and CDR2 YYNGEE. This CDR3 is 13 amino acids long. Written as DNA, the CDR3 is TGTGCCAGCTCTGAGGGGGTCAATCAGCCCCAGCATTTT. Protein sequence: CASSEGVNQPQHF.

The table lists this clone with a few counts. This chain connects TRBV11-2 to TRBJ2-7; D remains ambiguous. In germline, CDR1 is SGHAT, CDR2 FQNNGV. The CDR3 spans 12 residues. V shed 2 bases and J shed 3 bases, with 5 bases lying between them. The CDR3 region has the DNA TGTGCCAGCAGCTTACGCGTCTACGAGCAGTACTTC. Translating it yields CASSLRVYEQYF.

V is TRBV11-1 and J is TRBJ2-7; TRBD2 aligns across 9 bases. Germline V gene lookup returns CDR1 SGHAT and CDR2 FQDESV (reference sequence). CDR3 length: 16 amino acids. Germline trimming cut 5 bases from V and 6 bases from J; bases unmatched to any gene: 14. The CDR3 DNA follows: TGTGCCAGCAGCCGCACCCGGCGGGAGGGTCTCCGCGAGCAGTACTTC. It is translated as CASSRTRREGLREQYF.

This sequence joins TRBV18 and TRBJ1-4, with 11 bases fitting TRBD1. CDR3 length: 16 amino acids. J was trimmed by 7 bases and V by 5 bases; bases with no gene match: 9. Looked up from germline, CDR1 is KGHSH and CDR2 is LQKENI. DNA of the CDR3: TGTGCCAGCTCAGACAGGACAGGGGGCGAAGCTGAAAAACTGTTTTTT. Protein product: CASSDRTGGEAEKLFF. The full variable domain, with the rest looked up from reference TRBV18 and TRBJ1-4, is NAGVMQNPRHLVRRRGQEARLRCSPMKGHSHVYWYRQLPEEGLKFMVYLQKENIIDESGMPKERFSAEFPKEGPSILRIQQVVRGDSAAYFCASSDRTGGEAEKLFFGSGTQLSVL.

The V gene is TRBV7-9, the J gene TRBJ2-3; perhaps TRBD2 as D (6 bases). Germline-derived CDR1 and CDR2 are SEHNR and FQNEAQ (reference sequence). This CDR3 is built from 13 residues. The V and J ends lost 6 bases and 3 bases respectively, with 10 bases between them. The CDR3 nucleotides are TGTGCCAGCAGTATCGGGACTACAGATACGCAGTATTTT. Translating it yields CASSIGTTDTQYF.

This clone was seen only once. The gene calls are TRBV12-5 and TRBJ1-1; D remains ambiguous. V was shortened by 6 bases and J by 1 base, with 9 bases between the two germline ends. Germline loops: CDR1 LGHNT, CDR2 FRNRAP. CDR3 length: 13 residues. The CDR3 DNA reads as TGTGCTAGTGGACATCCTTCGAACACTGAAGCTTTCTTT. Protein product: CASGHPSNTEAFF.

Comments on this clone: A junction boundary mismatches the germline segment, possibly from a read error. This chain uses TRBV10-3 with TRBJ1-2, with unresolved D. The CDR3 spans 13 residues. CDR1 and CDR2 from the germline V gene are ENHRY and SYGVKD. The CDR3 DNA reads as TGTGCCATCGTGGCGGACGGCCCCTATGACTACACCTTC. Protein sequence: CAIVADGPYDYTF.

V usage is TRBV13 and J usage is TRBJ1-4; D is ambiguous. The germline CDR1 and CDR2 sequences are PRHDT and FYEKMQ (reference sequence). The CDR3 runs 12 residues. V was shortened by 1 base and J by 9 bases, with 6 bases between the two germline ends. CDR3 sequence (DNA): TGTGCCAGCAGCTTAGCGCGGAAAAAACTGTTTTTT. Residues: CASSLARKKLFF.

V is TRBV21-1 and J is TRBJ2-7; TRBD2, the table's D call, was not compared with the DNA. TRBV21-1 corresponds to a pseudogene. This CDR3 region has 15 residues. The CDR3 DNA is TGTGCCAGCACCCCTCCGTTTTGTTCTGTTTACGAGCAGTACTTC. Its translation is CASTPPFCSVYEQYF.

This clone appeared a single time. The chain carries TRBV9 and TRBJ2-3, with 9 bases matching TRBD1. Germline assignment: CDR1 SGDLS and CDR2 YYNGEE. This CDR3 is 17 amino acids long. The V gene end was trimmed by 0 bases and the J gene end by 0 bases; junction bases not matched to a gene: 5. CDR3 in amino acids: CASSVEAGTGSTDTQYF. The DNA for the CDR3 is TGTGCCAGCAGCGTAGAGGCAGGGACAGGGAGCACAGATACGCAGTATTTT.

The V call is TRBV7-3, the J call TRBJ2-1; TRBD1 agrees at 7 bases. Germline loops: CDR1 SGHTA, CDR2 FQGTGA. Trimming cost V 6 bases and J 5 bases; bases outside gene matches: 7. The CDR3 runs 14 residues. This CDR3 reads CASRIQGTNNEQFF. The CDR3, as DNA: TGTGCCAGCAGGATACAGGGGACCAACAATGAGCAGTTCTTC.

J is TRBJ1-2 and V is TRBV19; D is perhaps TRBD1 (6 bases). Deletions cut 6 bases from V and 2 bases from J, with 13 bases between. The CDR3 runs 14 residues. CDR1 is LNHDA, CDR2 SQIVND, per germline (reference sequence). CDR3 bases: TGTGCCAGTAGCCGTAGACAGGTGAACTATGGCTACACCTTC. Translated: CASSRRQVNYGYTF.

The chain recombines TRBV15 with TRBJ2-7; 7 positions match TRBD1. Germline CDR1 is LNHNV and CDR2 is YYDKDF (reference sequence). Unmatched junction bases numbered 2, after V lost 6 bases and J lost 3 bases. This CDR3 comprises 12 residues. The CDR3 loop reads CATRGDSYEQYF. CDR3 DNA: TGTGCCACCAGAGGGGACAGCTACGAGCAGTACTTC. The full variable domain, rest sourced from reference TRBV15 and TRBJ2-7, is DAMVIQNPRYQVTQFGKPVTLSCSQTLNHNVMYWYQQKSSQAPKLLFHYYDKDFNNEADTPDNFQSRRPNTSFCFLDIRSPGLGDTAMYLCATRGDSYEQYFGPGTRLTVT.

The CDR3 nucleotides are TGTGCCAGCAGTTTTAGTACGTCAAGCGGTACGCAGTATTTT. It specifies CASSFSTSSGTQYF. This chain uses TRBV28 with TRBJ2-3, with D maybe TRBD2 (5 bases). The length of the CDR3 is 14 residues. Per the germline V gene, CDR1 is MDHEN and CDR2 is SYDVKM. Trimming took off 3 bases at V and 8 bases at J, with 15 bases between the two ends.